This T cell receptor (beta chain) comes out of a study of cytomegalovirus exposure and HLA in healthy donors (dated by TCRdb to about 2017). Study-level background: An earlier analysis of approximately 640 of the donors reported approximately 290 Gb of sequence data and 100 million to 140 million unique TCR beta sequences from about 179 million T cells. In addition to the first cohort of hundreds of subjects, a separate validation cohort of over 90 different subjects was used. Donor age, sex, ethnicity and CMV serostatus were collected together with the repertoire data. Roughly five DR-DQ haplotypes were handled as single units for association and clustering, since linkage in the cohort was strong. On average, around 200,000 unique TCR beta nucleotide sequences were sequenced per donor among roughly 430 genotyped donors of the cohort, with roughly 18% of those sequences being non-productive. To decide whether each TCR beta V gene segment behaved as functional or pseudogenic, an earlier analysis of some 600 of the donors relied on high-throughput TCR beta sequencing. To predict cytomegalovirus infection status, the study brought together high-throughput TCR immunosequencing, statistical association of individual TCRs with disease status, and machine learning. Every repertoire in the discovery cohort had been generated on one and the same sequencing platform. The study aimed to test whether cataloging public T cell receptors could reveal signatures of past pathogen exposure. The T cell repertoires of under 750 subjects were profiled by immunosequencing and related to cytomegalovirus serostatus. In a later analysis, previously published TCR beta repertoires from 500 to 750 donors were re-analyzed and high-resolution HLA genotyping was added so that TCR occurrence patterns could be studied. Typing coverage differed by locus: A, B, C, DRB1 and DQB1 were typed in about 620-630 donors, DQA1 in 500 to 550, DPA1 in 600 to 610, and DPB1 in just under 490. HLA typing included class I and class II loci at four-digit resolution. Roughly 300 gigabases of sequencing data and 75 million to 85 million unique TCR sequences made up an early release that covered approximately 700 HLA-typed donors. Among the 398 genotyped donors, around 81% belonged to the genetic ancestry cluster associated with self-reported Caucasian donors. The later analysis used no new phenotypic data to find candidate immune exposures, relying instead on TCR beta sequences and their occurrence across donors. A later genetic analysis took genome-wide SNP genotypes for about three fifths of the 666 donors and used that subset as a discovery cohort.

Results the study describes overall, beyond this receptor: In a later genetic analysis, fewer N-insertions in productive TCRs were reported among donors in an Asian-associated ancestry cluster than the roughly 710-donor mean. A further reported finding was that TCR beta sequences accurately predicted the HLA-A and HLA-B alleles for most subjects in the first cohort. Most TCR sequences were observed very rarely across donors, whereas some public TCRs were present in many individuals. It was suggested by the authors that the approach could potentially be generalized to other disease states and immunological phenotypes. V-gene and J-gene trimming of TCR beta chains was associated with a missense DCLRE1C variant in a later genetic analysis, and the association was replicated in an independent cohort. An earlier analysis of approximately 600 of the donors showed that most TCR beta V segments appeared in productive rearrangements either about 87% or about 30% of the time, which broadly matched IMGT annotations. The 87-base-pair reads could not distinguish some IMGT-functional V segments, including TRBV6-2 and TRBV6-3, so those segments were excluded. A later analysis associated around 16,000 TCR beta sequences with specific HLA alleles at a false discovery rate of 0.05. According to a later analysis, parvovirus B19, influenza, CMV and Epstein-Barr virus appeared linked to several top co-occurrence clusters. Because counts were too low, seventeen rarely observed V segments, including chromosome 9 orphons, were excluded from the earlier analysis of several hundred of the donors. In a later analysis, HLA-associated TCR beta chains were found to be more clonally expanded and to have lower generation probabilities than equally common non-associated chains. A few of the identified cytomegalovirus-associated TCR beta chains were confirmed in vitro to be specific for cytomegalovirus antigens. Because HLA typing was missing for some donors at each locus, association tests included only the typed subset. The sequencing pipeline was judged likely to have produced a cluster of highly shared sequence variants as a technical artifact. In a later analysis, the rate of TCR association differed among HLA loci, with DRB1 alleles having the most associated TCRs and HLA-C alleles having the fewest. When HLA alleles, especially DR and DQ, strongly co-occurred, TCR associations were difficult to assign to individual alleles. In both the original and validation cohorts, the classifier was reported to diagnose cytomegalovirus status with high specificity and sensitivity. Linkage disequilibrium might explain the correlated functional status among segregating V segments, but an unknown experimental factor could not be excluded. The presence/absence analyses assumed that sequencing depth was roughly uniform across donors, and that assumption may not be true. In this cohort, only TCR beta chains were sequenced, and detectable features were limited by the absence of alpha or paired-chain data. The only immune exposure information available for the cohort was CMV serostatus. Most CMV-associated TCR beta chains appeared to be HLA-restricted in a later analysis, and the HLA associations seemed to be driven largely by CMV exposure. In the study, 150 to 200 TCR beta chains were listed as associated with cytomegalovirus.

The library was built by means of the immunoSEQ multiplex PCR assay. The multiplex PCR relied on a mix of 60 forward primers for TCR Vbeta segments and 13 reverse primers for TCR Jbeta segments. The CDR3 region of rearranged TCR beta genes was amplified from genomic DNA with a multiplex PCR assay. On the Illumina HiSeq System, the amplified TCR beta libraries were sequenced as 87-base-pair reads. Processing in the source paper ran as follows. A later analysis tallied some 79 million unique TCR beta chains across the 640 or so repertoires, and around 12 million of those chains were shared by two or more donors. To remove PCR and sequencing errors, raw reads were error-corrected and collapsed into unique sequences using a nearest-neighbor algorithm that merged closely related sequences. CDR3 sequences were aligned to IMGT reference sequences to assign V, D and J gene segments. For a sequence to be retained, at least a six-nucleotide match to both a V gene segment and a J gene segment was required. A rearrangement counted as productive if the CDR3 had no stop codons and remained in frame with V and J, and every other rearrangement counted as non-productive. Following IMGT convention, CDR3 was defined as the stretch from the second conserved V-encoded cysteine to the conserved J-encoded phenylalanine. In an earlier analysis of approximately 590 of the donors, sequences lacking an unambiguous match to a single V gene segment were excluded. In an earlier analysis of approximately 610 of the donors, V segments were called functional above 56.7% productive rearrangements and were called segregating when the between-donor standard deviation exceeded 5%. A statistical classification framework was developed to diagnose cytomegalovirus status using the catalog of TCR beta chain sequences. V and J gene assignment, in a later analysis, came from comparing TCR nucleotide sequences with IMGT/GENE-DB human TR gene sequences. In a later analysis, CDR3 sequences and most-parsimonious VDJ recombination scenarios were assigned using the TCRdist pipeline. A later analysis defined each TCR beta chain by its CDR3 amino acid sequence plus V-gene family, and excluded reads lacking a unique V-gene family. A later analysis removed 500 to 600 highly shared, low-generation-probability nucleotide sequences to deal with suspected cross-contamination and a sequencing artifact. In a later analysis, a clonal expansion index for each public chain was calculated from normalized within-repertoire ranks of inferred template counts. Generation probabilities in a later analysis came from a VDJ recombination model fitted to out-of-frame rearrangements, and those results were checked against IGoR. In a later analysis, TCR-TCR, TCR-HLA and TCR-CMV co-occurrence was scored with hypergeometric tests, and a repertoire-size bias correction was applied to TCR pairs. A later analysis estimated false discovery rates by permuting HLA or CMV assignments 20 times. A later analysis grouped co-occurring TCRs with DBSCAN, adding TCRdist sequence similarity when clustering within HLA-allele-positive subsets. For co-occurrence clustering, repertoires with fewer than 30,000 or more than 120,000 public chains were excluded, along with several repertoires with anomalous nucleotide sharing. TCRdb retrieved this table from immuneACCESS and kept in-frame rearrangements only. Not all clones are present; in checked studies, unresolved V genes account for under half, and no reason is known for the remainder. The D gene and trimming were derived from the DNA, and the V and J assignments and clone size from that table. The sample contains approximately 150,000 clones, roughly 84% of them found a single time. Jointly, the top ten make up 2% to 2.5% of the sample.

The germline V and J ends show losses of 7 bases and 4 bases respectively, and no gene match explains 13 bases of the junction. Taken from the germline V gene, the CDR1 and CDR2 loops are SGHNT and YENEEA. CDR3 length: 17 amino acids, cysteine to phenylalanine. The CDR3 DNA has 51 bases and is translated from base 1. The cohort comprised around 690 healthy bone marrow donors. At the time of sampling, all cohort members were nominally healthy, though unrecorded immune exposures were likely present. The donor was CMV seronegative and belonged to the group of around 350 seronegative cohort members. A peripheral blood sample was collected from each donor, and TCR beta sequencing was performed on peripheral blood mononuclear cells. Genomic DNA extraction from the blood cell samples was performed with the Qiagen DNeasy Blood Extraction Kit. About this clone itself: The clone's antigen remains unknown. No clone much larger than this one lies a single base away; base qualities are absent.

The chain was built from TRBV11-3 and TRBJ2-2; 9 bases in the middle match TRBD2. This receptor was obtained from a boy under 10 years old in good health and CMV-seronegative. The sample consisted of PBMCs. CDR3 region: CASTSPASGKVTGELFF. The nucleotide sequence is TGTGCCAGCACCTCCCCGGCTAGCGGGAAGGTCACCGGGGAGCTGTTTTTT.